The 28 T cell receptor beta chains in this list originate from one sample, sequenced in a study of cytomegalovirus exposure and HLA in healthy donors. It was with 60 Vbeta and 13 Jbeta primers that the PCR ran. The assay was immunoSEQ multiplex PCR, and TCRdb's table has in-frame clones only and misses some. Of about 200,000 clones in the sample, 70% were seen once. Sequencing was done on a sample of PBMCs. The receptors here all came from a man aged 40-49 years in good health and CMV-seropositive.

The chain joins TRBV28 to TRBJ1-2; 7 nucleotides agree with TRBD1. The germline V gene encodes CDR1 MDHEN and CDR2 SYDVKM. The CDR3 covers 14 residues. V dropped 5 bases and J dropped 4; count of bases not matched to a gene: 7. This CDR3 reads CASSPPGQLYGYTF. As DNA, the CDR3 is TGTGCCAGCAGTCCCCCGGGACAGCTCTATGGCTACACCTTC.

The rearrangement joins TRBV5-1 to TRBJ2-2; 12 nucleotides line up with TRBD2. J was trimmed by 6 bases and V by 3 bases; bases with no gene match: 9. Per germline, CDR1 SGHRS and CDR2 YFSETQ. The CDR3 consists of 17 residues. The CDR3 DNA follows: TGCGCCAGCAGCTCTCTAGCGGGGGGGCGGAATCCCGGGGAGCTGTTTTTT. Its translation: CASSSLAGGRNPGELFF.

This clone was picked up a small number of times. Other DNA sequences from this sample encode an identical CDR3 as well. J is TRBJ1-2 and V is TRBV18; D might be TRBD1 (5 bases). Between the trimmed V and J ends, which lost 3 bases and 4 bases, there was a span of 9 bases. Germline V CDR1 and CDR2: KGHSH, LQKENI. The CDR3 is 13 residues long. CDR3 DNA sequence: TGTGCCAGCTCACCTAGCGGGGGCTATGGCTACACCTTC. The encoded protein is CASSPSGGYGYTF.

This chain connects TRBV5-1 to TRBJ2-6, with a tentative D call TRBD2 (5 bases). This CDR3 is 15 amino acids long. With 7 bases removed from V and 2 bases from J, the gap between germline ends came to 13 bases. The V gene's germline CDR1 is SGHRS and CDR2 YFSETQ. CDR3 DNA sequence: TGCGCCAGCGCAGTAACGGGGACTGGGGCCAACGTCCTGACTTTC. It translates to CASAVTGTGANVLTF.

DNA of the CDR3: TGTGCCAGCAGCTTAAGTACGGGGGAACCCACAGATACGCAGTATTTT. It is translated as CASSLSTGEPTDTQYF. The rearrangement links TRBV11-3 to TRBJ2-3, with TRBD2 as a possible D gene (6 bases). Germline V gene sequence: CDR1 SGHNT, CDR2 YENEEA. The CDR3 totals 16 residues. V was shortened by 2 bases and J by 2 bases, with 14 bases between the two germline ends.

The chain employs TRBV11-2 and TRBJ1-2, with D perhaps matching TRBD1 (6 bases). Trimming left V 1 base short and J 8 bases short, with 11 bases between. The germline gives CDR1 SGHAT, CDR2 FQNNGV. The CDR3 is 13 residues long. The CDR3 bases are TGTGCCAGCAGCTTAGCACAGGGTGGAGGCTACACCTTC. Residues: CASSLAQGGGYTF.

A few counts support this clone. At one end the junction does not follow the germline gene, possibly because of a read error. The genes are TRBV7-9 and TRBJ1-1; a weak D match, TRBD1 (6 bases). The CDR3 loop spans 17 amino acids. Germline V gene data show CDR1 as SEHNR and CDR2 as FQNEAQ (reference sequence). The CDR3 bases are TGTTCCAGCAGCCCCAGTGGGGGCCCCTGGGGGAACACTGAAGCTTTCTTT. Translating gives CSSSPSGGPWGNTEAFF.

This clone occurred a few times. This chain uses TRBV15 with TRBJ2-5, with 7 bases identical to TRBD1. J was trimmed by 7 bases and V by 6 bases; bases with no gene match: 17. CDR3 size: 16 residues. In germline, CDR1 is LNHNV, CDR2 YYDKDF (reference sequence). The CDR3 is CATSTDRVAILGTQYF. The CDR3 nucleotides are TGTGCCACCAGTACCGACAGGGTTGCCATACTAGGGACCCAGTACTTC.

The gene calls are TRBV9 and TRBJ2-5; D perhaps matches TRBD1 (6 bases). The CDR3 has 15 amino acids. From germline, CDR1 is SGDLS and CDR2 YYNGEE. The V gene lost 2 bases and the J gene lost 0 bases, with 11 bases spanning the gap. The CDR3 protein is CASSVQGSYQETQYF. The CDR3 DNA follows: TGTGCCAGCAGCGTTCAGGGGTCCTACCAAGAGACCCAGTACTTC.

The chain joins TRBV6-6 to TRBJ2-3; D is perhaps TRBD1 (5 bases). Germline assignment: CDR1 MNHNY and CDR2 SVGAGI (reference sequence). V was cut by 2 bases and J by 1 base, with 10 bases left in between. This CDR3 spans 15 amino acids. The CDR3 protein is CASSYDSERTDTQYF. The CDR3 nucleotides read TGTGCCAGCAGTTACGACAGCGAGCGCACAGATACGCAGTATTTT.

The chain recombines TRBV7-2 with TRBJ1-5, with TRBD1 identical over 7 bases. This CDR3 contains 15 residues. V trimming: 5 bases; J trimming: 4 bases; junction bases outside the gene matches: 8. CDR1 and CDR2 from the germline V gene are SGHTA and FQGNSA. CDR3 DNA: TGTGCCAGCAGCCTTCTCACAGGGGTGAATCAGCCCCAGCATTTT. Translation gives CASSLLTGVNQPQHF.

The chain combines TRBV10-3 with TRBJ1-5; a possible D gene is TRBD1 (6 bases). Trimming took 0 bases from V and 7 from J, leaving 19 bases between them. In germline, CDR1 is ENHRY, CDR2 SYGVKD. This CDR3 region has 17 residues. The CDR3 reads CAISESGGAFSSQPQHF. DNA of the CDR3: TGTGCCATCAGTGAGTCCGGGGGGGCCTTCAGCAGCCAGCCCCAGCATTTT.

The chain recombines TRBV5-5 with TRBJ1-1, with D perhaps matching TRBD1 (6 bases). V lost 5 bases and J lost 0, with 17 bases in between. This CDR3 region has 16 residues. Germline CDR1 reads SGHKS; CDR2 reads YYEKEE (reference sequence). The CDR3 here is CASSRNQGIMNTEAFF. The CDR3 nucleotides are TGTGCCAGCAGTCGAAACCAGGGGATAATGAACACTGAAGCTTTCTTT. The full variable domain, in which reference TRBV5-5 and TRBJ1-1 provide the parts outside the CDR3, is DAGVTQSPTHLIKTRGQQVTLRCSPISGHKSVSWYQQVLGQGPQFIFQYYEKEERGRGNFPDRFSARQFPNYSSELNVNALLLGDSALYLCASSRNQGIMNTEAFFGQGTRLTVV.

The chain employs TRBV19 and TRBJ1-4; D possibly corresponds to TRBD1 (5 bases). Germline lookup yields CDR1 LNHDA and CDR2 SQIVND (reference sequence). The CDR3 runs to 15 residues. V was clipped by 6 bases and J by 7 bases, with 18 bases between them. The DNA for the CDR3 is TGTGCCAGTAGCCCCGGTCCCAGGGAATTTGAAAAACTGTTTTTT. It yields the protein CASSPGPREFEKLFF.

The V gene is TRBV6-5, the J gene TRBJ2-1; D might be TRBD2 (6 bases). The germline V gene has CDR1 MNHEY and CDR2 SVGAGI. The CDR3 is 12 amino acids. Trimming stripped 6 bases from V and 15 bases from J, with 18 bases between. The CDR3 DNA is TGTGCCAGCAGACCCCTTTGGGCGGGGTGGTTCTTC. Translating it yields CASRPLWAGWFF.

The rearrangement joins TRBV4-1 to TRBJ2-3, with TRBD2 matching 16 bases. V gave up 1 base and J gave up 5 bases; unmatched junction bases: 3. The CDR3 length is 17 residues. Germline CDR1 and CDR2: MGHRA and YSYEKL. The CDR3 coding sequence is TGCGCCAGCAGCCAAGGGGGACTAGCGGGGGGGCAAGATACGCAGTATTTT. Its protein is CASSQGGLAGGQDTQYF.

The chain links TRBV19 to TRBJ1-1, with 9 bases lining up with TRBD1. Germline V gene sequence: CDR1 LNHDA, CDR2 SQIVND (reference sequence). Trimming cost V 3 bases and J 4 bases; bases outside gene matches: 0. The CDR3 spans 13 residues. The DNA for the CDR3 is TGTGCCAGTAGTATGACAGGGGGCACTGAAGCTTTCTTT. Encoded protein: CASSMTGGTEAFF.

The chain is built from TRBV7-6 and TRBJ2-3, with D possibly matching TRBD1 (7 bases). CDR3 length equals 13 residues. The germline gives CDR1 SGHVS, CDR2 FNYEAQ. Trimming cost V 5 bases and J 4 bases, with 10 bases left between them. CDR3 nucleotides: TGTGCCAGCAGCCTCAGGGGGGCAGATACGCAGTATTTT. Translation gives CASSLRGADTQYF.

The chain uses TRBV15 and TRBJ2-3; D perhaps matches TRBD2 (6 bases). The CDR3 length is 17 residues. Germline lookup yields CDR1 LNHNV and CDR2 YYDKDF (reference sequence). The germline V and J ends were trimmed by 1 base and 2 bases, with 16 bases remaining between them. CDR3 in DNA: TGTGCCACCAGCAGAGGAGGAGGAGGGGCCAACACAGATACGCAGTATTTT. Its protein product is CATSRGGGGANTDTQYF.

The chain combines TRBV28 with TRBJ1-2, with 9 positions matching TRBD1. The length of the CDR3 is 15 residues. CDR1 and CDR2 from the germline V gene are MDHEN and SYDVKM. Losses at the gene ends were 6 bases for V and 7 bases for J; bases not matched to a gene: 12. The DNA for the CDR3 is TGTGCCAGCAGAACCGGGACAGGGCTATTTTTTGGCTACACCTTC. Protein sequence: CASRTGTGLFFGYTF.

CDR3 nucleotide sequence: TGTGCCAGCAGGACGAAACAGAGCTGGATCGGGGAGCTGTTTTTT. Its translation: CASRTKQSWIGELFF. V gene TRBV28 combines with J gene TRBJ2-2; no firm D call. Trimming cost V 6 bases and J 7 bases, with 18 bases left between them. Germline V lookup: CDR1 MDHEN, CDR2 SYDVKM. The CDR3 has 15 residues.

In the case of this clone: At the DNA level, this CDR3 is encoded by other sequences in the same sample as well. J is TRBJ1-3 and V is TRBV29-1; D ambiguous. Germline assignment: CDR1 SQVTM and CDR2 ANQGSEA. CDR3 length: 13 residues. Trimming took off 4 bases at V and 0 bases at J, with 7 bases between the two ends. CDR3 DNA sequence: TGCAGCGTTGGTCCCGGCTCTGGAAACACCATATATTTT. Its translation is CSVGPGSGNTIYF.

The CDR3 spells CASRQGGTGELFF. CDR3 sequence (DNA): TGCGCCAGCAGGCAGGGAGGTACCGGGGAGCTGTTTTTT. This sequence joins TRBV10-1 and TRBJ2-2; D possibly corresponds to TRBD2 (6 bases). Germline V lookup: CDR1 WNHNN, CDR2 SYGVQD (reference sequence). The ends were cut back, 6 bases at V and 5 bases at J, with 10 bases in the middle. The CDR3 totals 13 residues.

The V call is TRBV9, the J call TRBJ1-1; the D gene is possibly TRBD1 (6 bases). Trimming shortened V by 3 bases and J by 10 bases, and 19 bases separated the two germline ends. This CDR3 contains 14 residues. Per the germline V gene, CDR1 is SGDLS and CDR2 is YYNGEE. CDR3 bases: TGTGCCAGCAGCGCAGGTTCGGGTCAGGGGAGAGCTTTCTTT. It yields the protein CASSAGSGQGRAFF.

The chain uses TRBV28 and TRBJ2-7; 9 bases line up with TRBD2. This CDR3 spans 14 amino acids. Germline CDR1 is MDHEN and CDR2 is SYDVKM. V dropped 10 bases and J dropped 3; count of bases not matched to a gene: 10. DNA of the CDR3: TGTGCCATAAACCGTAGCGGGGGCCACTACGAGCAGTACTTC. Its protein is CAINRSGGHYEQYF.

This chain links TRBV7-2 with TRBJ1-2; maybe TRBD1 (5 bases). There are 14 residues in the CDR3. V lost 3 bases and J 4 bases, leaving 12 bases between the germline ends. The germline CDR1 and CDR2 sequences are SGHTA and FQGNSA. The CDR3 coding sequence is TGTGCCAGCAGCTTGGGACTAAGCAGCTATGGCTACACCTTC. Residues: CASSLGLSSYGYTF.

V gene TRBV13 combines with J gene TRBJ2-6; 9 nucleotides match TRBD1. Germline trimming cut 5 bases from V and 0 bases from J; bases unmatched to any gene: 11. Germline CDR1 PRHDT, CDR2 FYEKMQ (reference sequence). The CDR3 is made up of 19 amino acids. CDR3 in DNA: TGTGCCAGCAGCCCCGGGCCCGGGACAGGGATCTCTGGGGCCAACGTCCTGACTTTC. Translated: CASSPGPGTGISGANVLTF.

This clone was recorded once. Other DNA sequences in the sample encode the same CDR3. The rearrangement joins TRBV27 to TRBJ1-4; D is perhaps TRBD1 (6 bases). Germline assignment: CDR1 MNHEY and CDR2 SMNVEV (reference sequence). The V gene lost 6 bases and the J gene lost 9 bases, with 17 bases spanning the gap. CDR3 length equals 14 residues. CDR3 sequence (DNA): TGTGCCAGCAGCCCGGGGCAGGGGATGAAAAAACTGTTTTTT. Residues: CASSPGQGMKKLFF. The full variable domain, in which reference TRBV27 and TRBJ1-4 provide the parts outside the CDR3, is EAQVTQNPRYLITVTGKKLTVTCSQNMNHEYMSWYRQDPGLGLRQIYYSMNVEVTDKGDVPEGYKVSRKEKRNFPLILESPSPNQTSLYFCASSPGQGMKKLFFGSGTQLSVL.